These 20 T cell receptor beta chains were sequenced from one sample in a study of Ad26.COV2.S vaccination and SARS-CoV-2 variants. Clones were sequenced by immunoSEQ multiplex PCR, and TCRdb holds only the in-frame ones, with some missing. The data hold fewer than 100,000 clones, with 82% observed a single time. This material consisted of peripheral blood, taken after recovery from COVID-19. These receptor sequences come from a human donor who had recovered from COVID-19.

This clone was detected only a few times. The CDR3 here is CASSLEQGAGYNSPLHF. The CDR3 DNA is TGTGCCAGCAGCCTCGAACAGGGGGCCGGATATAATTCACCCCTCCACTTT. This chain connects TRBV5-6 to TRBJ1-6, with 9 bases that match TRBD1. V lost 4 bases and J lost 4; bases outside the gene matches: 9. The CDR3 is 17 residues long. Germline-derived CDR1 and CDR2 are SGHDT and YYEEEE. The full variable domain, in which reference TRBV5-6 and TRBJ1-6 provide the parts outside the CDR3, is DAGVTQSPTHLIKTRGQQVTLRCSPKSGHDTVSWYQQALGQGPQFIFQYYEEEERQRGNFPDRFSGHQFPNYSSELNVNALLLGDSALYLCASSLEQGAGYNSPLHFGNGTRLTVT.

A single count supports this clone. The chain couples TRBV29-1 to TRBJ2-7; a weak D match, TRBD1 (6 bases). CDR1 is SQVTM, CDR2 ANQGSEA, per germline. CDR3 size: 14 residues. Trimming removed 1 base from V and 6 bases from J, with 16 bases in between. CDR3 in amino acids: CSVEARGSGTEQYF. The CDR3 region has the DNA TGCAGCGTTGAAGCAAGGGGGAGTGGGACCGAGCAGTACTTC.

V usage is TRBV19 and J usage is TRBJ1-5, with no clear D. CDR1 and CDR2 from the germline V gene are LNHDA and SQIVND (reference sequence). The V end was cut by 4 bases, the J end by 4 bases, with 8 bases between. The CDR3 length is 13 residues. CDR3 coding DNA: TGTGCCAGTAGTAGCCGACAAAATCAGCCCCAGCATTTT. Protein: CASSSRQNQPQHF. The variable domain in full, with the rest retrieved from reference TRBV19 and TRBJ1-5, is DGGITQSPKYLFRKEGQNVTLSCEQNLNHDAMYWYRQDPGQGLRLIYYSQIVNDFQKGDIAEGYSVSREKKESFPLTVTSAQKNPTAFYLCASSSRQNQPQHFGDGTRLSIL.

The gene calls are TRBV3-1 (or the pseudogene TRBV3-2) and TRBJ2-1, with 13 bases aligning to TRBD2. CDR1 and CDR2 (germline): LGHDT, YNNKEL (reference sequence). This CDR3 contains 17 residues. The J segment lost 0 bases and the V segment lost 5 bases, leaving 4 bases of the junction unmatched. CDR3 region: CASSGGTSGISYNEQFF. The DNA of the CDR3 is TGTGCCAGCAGCGGGGGGACTAGCGGGATCTCCTACAATGAGCAGTTCTTC.

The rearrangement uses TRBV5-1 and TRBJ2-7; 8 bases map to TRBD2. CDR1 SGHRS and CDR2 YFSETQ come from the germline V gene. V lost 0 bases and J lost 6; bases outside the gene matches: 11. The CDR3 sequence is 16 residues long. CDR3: CASSLASPGGRGEQYF. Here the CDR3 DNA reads TGCGCCAGCAGCTTGGCCTCCCCGGGGGGGCGAGGCGAGCAGTACTTC.

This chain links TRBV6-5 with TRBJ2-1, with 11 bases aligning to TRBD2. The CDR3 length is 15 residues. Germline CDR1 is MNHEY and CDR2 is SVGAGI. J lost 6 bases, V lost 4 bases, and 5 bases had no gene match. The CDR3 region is CASSSLAGDRNEQFF. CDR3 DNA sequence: TGTGCCAGCAGTTCACTAGCGGGAGATCGCAATGAGCAGTTCTTC.

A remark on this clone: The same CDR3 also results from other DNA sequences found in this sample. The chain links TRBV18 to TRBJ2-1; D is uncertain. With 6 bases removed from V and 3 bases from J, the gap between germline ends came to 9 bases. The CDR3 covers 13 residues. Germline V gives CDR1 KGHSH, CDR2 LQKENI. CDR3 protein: CASSPEFYNEQFF. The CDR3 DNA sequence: TGTGCCAGCTCGCCCGAATTCTACAATGAGCAGTTCTTC.

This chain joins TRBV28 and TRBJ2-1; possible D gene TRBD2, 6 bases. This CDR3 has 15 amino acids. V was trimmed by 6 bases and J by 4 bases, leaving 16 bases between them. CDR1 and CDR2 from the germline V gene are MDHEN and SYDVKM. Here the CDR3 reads CASSETGVGYNEQFF. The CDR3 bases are TGTGCCAGCAGCGAGACGGGAGTGGGTTACAATGAGCAGTTCTTC.

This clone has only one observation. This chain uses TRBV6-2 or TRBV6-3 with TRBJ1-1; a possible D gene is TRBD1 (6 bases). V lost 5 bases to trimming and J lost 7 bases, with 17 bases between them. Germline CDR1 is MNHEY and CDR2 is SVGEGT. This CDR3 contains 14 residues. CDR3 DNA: TGTGCCAGCAGTGGCAACAGGGCGCTGGGTGAAGCTTTCTTT. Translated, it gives CASSGNRALGEAFF.

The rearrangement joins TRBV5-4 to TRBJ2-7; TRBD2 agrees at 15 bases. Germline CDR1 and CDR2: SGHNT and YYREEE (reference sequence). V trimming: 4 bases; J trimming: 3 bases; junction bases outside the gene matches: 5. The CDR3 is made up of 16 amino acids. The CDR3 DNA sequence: TGTGCCAGCAGCGCGGGACTAGCGGGAGGTATCTACGAGCAGTACTTC. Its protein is CASSAGLAGGIYEQYF.

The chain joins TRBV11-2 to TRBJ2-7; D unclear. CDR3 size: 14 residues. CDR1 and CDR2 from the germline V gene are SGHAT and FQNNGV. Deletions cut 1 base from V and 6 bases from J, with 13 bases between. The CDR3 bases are TGTGCCAGCAGCTTAGGGGTGAGACCACGCGAGCAGTACTTC. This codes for CASSLGVRPREQYF.

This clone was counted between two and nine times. The CDR3 nucleotides read TGTGCCAGCAGTCCCACAGCACCCACAGGGGGAGAGACCCAGTACTTC. Protein: CASSPTAPTGGETQYF. The V gene is TRBV27, the J gene TRBJ2-5; TRBD1 matches 8 bases. This CDR3 has 16 residues. Germline V CDR1 and CDR2: MNHEY, SMNVEV (reference sequence). Germline trimming cut 5 bases from V and 4 bases from J; bases unmatched to any gene: 12.

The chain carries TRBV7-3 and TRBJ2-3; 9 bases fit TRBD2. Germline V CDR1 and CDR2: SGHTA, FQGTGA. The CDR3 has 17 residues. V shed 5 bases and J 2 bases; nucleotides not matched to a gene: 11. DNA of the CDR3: TGTGCCAGCAGCCAGGATCTAGCGGGAACCCCCACAGATACGCAGTATTTT. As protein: CASSQDLAGTPTDTQYF.

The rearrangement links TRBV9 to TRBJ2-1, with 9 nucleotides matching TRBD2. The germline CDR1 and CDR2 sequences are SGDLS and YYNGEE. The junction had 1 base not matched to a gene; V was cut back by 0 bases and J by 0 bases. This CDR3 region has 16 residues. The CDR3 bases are TGTGCCAGCAGCGTAGGACTAGCGGACTCCTACAATGAGCAGTTCTTC. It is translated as CASSVGLADSYNEQFF.

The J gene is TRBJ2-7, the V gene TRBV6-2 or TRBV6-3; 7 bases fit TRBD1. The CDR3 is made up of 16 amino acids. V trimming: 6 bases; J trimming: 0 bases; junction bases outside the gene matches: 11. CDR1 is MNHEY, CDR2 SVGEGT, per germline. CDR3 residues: CASSRRTGQDSYEQYF. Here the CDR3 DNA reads TGTGCCAGCAGCCGGCGGACAGGCCAAGACTCCTACGAGCAGTACTTC.

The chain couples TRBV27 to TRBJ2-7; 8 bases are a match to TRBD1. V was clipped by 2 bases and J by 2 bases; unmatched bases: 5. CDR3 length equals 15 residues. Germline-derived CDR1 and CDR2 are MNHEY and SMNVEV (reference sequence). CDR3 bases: TGTGCCAGCAGTTTACAGGGGGCAGACGCCTACGAGCAGTACTTC. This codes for CASSLQGADAYEQYF.

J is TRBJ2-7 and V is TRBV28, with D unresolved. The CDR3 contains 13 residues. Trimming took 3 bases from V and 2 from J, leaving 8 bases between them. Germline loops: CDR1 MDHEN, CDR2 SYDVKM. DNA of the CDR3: TGTGCCAGCAGTTTCGGCGGAACCTACGAGCAGTACTTC. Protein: CASSFGGTYEQYF. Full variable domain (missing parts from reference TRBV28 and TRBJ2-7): DVKVTQSSRYLVKRTGEKVFLECVQDMDHENMFWYRQDPGLGLRLIYFSYDVKMKEKGDIPEGYSVSREKKERFSLILESASTNQTSMYLCASSFGGTYEQYFGPGTRLTVT.

CDR3 residues: CASSLRIGTGAGQPQHF. CDR3 DNA sequence: TGTGCCAGCAGCCTAAGAATTGGGACAGGGGCAGGGCAGCCCCAGCATTTT. The rearrangement uses TRBV28 and TRBJ1-5, with 10 nucleotides matching TRBD1. The CDR3 runs 17 residues. Germline CDR1 and CDR2: MDHEN and SYDVKM. The trim removed 6 bases at V and 7 bases at J, leaving 15 bases unmatched. Full variable domain (missing parts from reference TRBV28 and TRBJ1-5): DVKVTQSSRYLVKRTGEKVFLECVQDMDHENMFWYRQDPGLGLRLIYFSYDVKMKEKGDIPEGYSVSREKKERFSLILESASTNQTSMYLCASSLRIGTGAGQPQHFGDGTRLSIL.

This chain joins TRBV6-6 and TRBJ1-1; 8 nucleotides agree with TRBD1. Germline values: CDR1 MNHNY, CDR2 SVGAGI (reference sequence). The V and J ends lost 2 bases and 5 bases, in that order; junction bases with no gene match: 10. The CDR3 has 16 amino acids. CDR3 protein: CASSYPRGQGATEAFF. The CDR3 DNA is TGTGCCAGCAGTTACCCTAGAGGACAGGGAGCAACTGAAGCTTTCTTT.

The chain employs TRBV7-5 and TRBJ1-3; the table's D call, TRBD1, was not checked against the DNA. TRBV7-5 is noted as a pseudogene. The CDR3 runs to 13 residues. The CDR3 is CLTAHQAGNTIYF. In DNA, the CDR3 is TGTTTGACGGCCCACCAGGCTGGAAACACCATATATTTT.